The present T cell receptor beta chain was sequenced within a study of T cells in women clearing cervical HPV infection. Sequenced by immunoSEQ multiplex PCR; TCRdb stores in-frame clones only, minus some. This sample's clone table lists some 40,000 clones. Germline V CDR1 and CDR2: MRHNA, SNTAGT. Germline trimming cut 5 bases from V and 4 bases from J; bases unmatched to any gene: 2. The CDR3 covers 14 residues. Concerning this clone itself: The read finishes 3 residues shy of the CDR3 end, and the germline J gene is used to complete it.

The specimen was blood buffy coat. This clonotype was obtained from a woman aged 18 to 75 with a cervical HPV16 infection that either progressed to CIN3+ or cleared (not recorded which). This chain links TRBV6-4 with TRBJ2-2; 9 positions agree with TRBD1. The CDR3 loop reads CASSLQGATGELFF. The CDR3 DNA, read in part, is TGTGCCAGCAGTTTACAGGGGGCCACCGGGGAG.